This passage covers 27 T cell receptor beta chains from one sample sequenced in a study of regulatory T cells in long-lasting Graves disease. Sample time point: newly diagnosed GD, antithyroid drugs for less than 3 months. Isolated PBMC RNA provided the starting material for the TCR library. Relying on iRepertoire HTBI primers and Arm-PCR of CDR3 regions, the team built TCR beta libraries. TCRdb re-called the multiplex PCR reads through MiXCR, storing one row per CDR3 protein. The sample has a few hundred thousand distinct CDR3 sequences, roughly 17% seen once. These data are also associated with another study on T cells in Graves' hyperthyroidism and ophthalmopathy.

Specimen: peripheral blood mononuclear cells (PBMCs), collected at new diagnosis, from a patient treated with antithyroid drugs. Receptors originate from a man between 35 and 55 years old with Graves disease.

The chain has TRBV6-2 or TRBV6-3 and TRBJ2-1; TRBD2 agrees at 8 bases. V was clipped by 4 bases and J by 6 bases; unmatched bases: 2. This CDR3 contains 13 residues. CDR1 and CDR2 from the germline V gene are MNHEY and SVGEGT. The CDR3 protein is CASSSGGLNEQFF. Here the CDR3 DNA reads TGTGCCAGCAGTTCGGGAGGGCTCAATGAGCAGTTCTTC.

CDR3 in amino acids: CASSSLPGSSEETQYF. CDR3 DNA sequence: TGCGCCAGCAGCTCTTTACCGGGGTCATCGGAAGAGACCCAGTACTTC. This rearrangement joins TRBV5-1 to TRBJ2-5; tentative D call: TRBD2 (5 bases). There are 16 residues in the CDR3. V was shortened by 3 bases and J by 3 bases, with 18 bases between the two germline ends. CDR1 is SGHRS and CDR2 is YFSETQ in the germline V gene.

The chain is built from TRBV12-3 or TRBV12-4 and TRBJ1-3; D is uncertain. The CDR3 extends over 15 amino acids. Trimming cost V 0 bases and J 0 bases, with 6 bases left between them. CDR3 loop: CASSLAGVSGNTIYF. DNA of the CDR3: TGTGCCAGCAGTTTAGCGGGCGTCTCTGGAAACACCATATATTTT.

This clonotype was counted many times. CDR3 coding DNA: TGTGCCAGCAGGGACAGGGACTCCTATAATTCACCCCTCCACTTT. It specifies CASRDRDSYNSPLHF. The chain links TRBV28 to TRBJ1-6; 8 nucleotides match TRBD1. Germline V CDR1 and CDR2: MDHEN, SYDVKM. Trimming cost V 6 bases and J 0 bases; bases outside gene matches: 1. There are 15 residues in the CDR3.

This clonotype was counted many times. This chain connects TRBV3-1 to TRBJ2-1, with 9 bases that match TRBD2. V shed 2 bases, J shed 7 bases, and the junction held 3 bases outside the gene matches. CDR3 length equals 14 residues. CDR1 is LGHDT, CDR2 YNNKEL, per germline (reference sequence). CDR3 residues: CASSQSGGSNEQFF. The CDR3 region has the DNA TGTGCCAGCAGCCAAAGCGGGGGGTCGAATGAGCAGTTCTTC.

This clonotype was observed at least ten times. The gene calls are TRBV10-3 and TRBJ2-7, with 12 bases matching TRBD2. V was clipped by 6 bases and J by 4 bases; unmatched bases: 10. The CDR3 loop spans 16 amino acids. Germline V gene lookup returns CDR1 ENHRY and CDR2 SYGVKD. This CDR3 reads CAIRSASGGAGYEQYF. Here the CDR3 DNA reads TGTGCCATCAGATCCGCTAGCGGGGGGGCAGGGTACGAGCAGTACTTC.

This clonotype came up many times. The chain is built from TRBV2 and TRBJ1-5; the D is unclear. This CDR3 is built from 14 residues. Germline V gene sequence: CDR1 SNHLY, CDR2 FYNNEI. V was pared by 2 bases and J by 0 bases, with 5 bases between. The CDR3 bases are TGTGCCAGCAGTGAAAGGGTTAGCAATCAGCCCCAGCATTTT. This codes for CASSERVSNQPQHF. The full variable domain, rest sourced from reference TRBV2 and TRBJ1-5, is EPEVTQTPSHQVTQMGQEVILRCVPISNHLYFYWYRQILGQKVEFLVSFYNNEISEKSEIFDDQFSVERPDGSNFTLKIRSTKLEDSAMYFCASSERVSNQPQHFGDGTRLSIL.

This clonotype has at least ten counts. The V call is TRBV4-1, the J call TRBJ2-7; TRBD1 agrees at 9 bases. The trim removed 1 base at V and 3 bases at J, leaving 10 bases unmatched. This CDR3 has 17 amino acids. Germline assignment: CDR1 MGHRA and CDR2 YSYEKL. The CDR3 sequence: CASSQAGTGLLFYEQYF. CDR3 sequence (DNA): TGCGCCAGCAGCCAAGCCGGGACAGGGCTTTTGTTCTACGAGCAGTACTTC.

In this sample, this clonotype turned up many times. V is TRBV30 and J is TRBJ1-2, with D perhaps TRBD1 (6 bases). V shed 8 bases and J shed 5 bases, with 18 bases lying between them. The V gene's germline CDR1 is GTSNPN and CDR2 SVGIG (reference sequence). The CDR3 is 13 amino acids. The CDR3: CAGRNREKYGYTF. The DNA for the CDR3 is TGTGCCGGAAGAAACAGGGAAAAGTATGGCTACACCTTC.

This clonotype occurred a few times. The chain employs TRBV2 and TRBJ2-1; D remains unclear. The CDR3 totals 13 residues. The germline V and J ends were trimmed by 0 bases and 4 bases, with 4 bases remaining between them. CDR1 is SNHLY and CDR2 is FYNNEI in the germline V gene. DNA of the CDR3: TGTGCCAGCAGTGAAGCGCATTACAATGAGCAGTTCTTC. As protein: CASSEAHYNEQFF.

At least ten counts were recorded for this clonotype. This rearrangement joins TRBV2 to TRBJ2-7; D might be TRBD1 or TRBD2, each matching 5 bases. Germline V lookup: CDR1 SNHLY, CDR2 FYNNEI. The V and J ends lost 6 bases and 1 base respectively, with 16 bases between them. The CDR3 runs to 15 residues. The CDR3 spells CASSRDGQNSYEQYF. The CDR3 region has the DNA TGTGCCAGCAGCCGGGACGGGCAGAATTCCTACGAGCAGTACTTC. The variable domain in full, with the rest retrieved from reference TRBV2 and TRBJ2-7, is EPEVTQTPSHQVTQMGQEVILRCVPISNHLYFYWYRQILGQKVEFLVSFYNNEISEKSEIFDDQFSVERPDGSNFTLKIRSTKLEDSAMYFCASSRDGQNSYEQYFGPGTRLTVT.

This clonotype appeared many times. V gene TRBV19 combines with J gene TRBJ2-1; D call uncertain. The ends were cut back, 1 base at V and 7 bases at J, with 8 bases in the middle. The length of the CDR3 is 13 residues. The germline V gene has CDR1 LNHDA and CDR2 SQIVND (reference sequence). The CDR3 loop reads CASSIGVANEQFF. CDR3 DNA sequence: TGTGCCAGTAGTATAGGAGTTGCAAATGAGCAGTTCTTC.

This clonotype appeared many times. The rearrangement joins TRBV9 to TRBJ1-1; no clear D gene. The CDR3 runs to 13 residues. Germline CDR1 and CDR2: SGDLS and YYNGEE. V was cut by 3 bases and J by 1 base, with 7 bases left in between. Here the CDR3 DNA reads TGTGCCAGCAGCGCCGACAAGAACACTGAAGCTTTCTTT. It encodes CASSADKNTEAFF. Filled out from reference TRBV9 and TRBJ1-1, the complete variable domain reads DSGVTQTPKHLITATGQRVTLRCSPRSGDLSVYWYQQSLDQGLQFLIQYYNGEERAKGNILERFSAQQFPDLHSELNLSSLELGDSALYFCASSADKNTEAFFGQGTRLTVV.

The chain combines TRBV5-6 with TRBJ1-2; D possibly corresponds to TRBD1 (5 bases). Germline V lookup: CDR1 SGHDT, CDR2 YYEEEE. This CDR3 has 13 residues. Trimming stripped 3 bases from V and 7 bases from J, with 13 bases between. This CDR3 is CASSSQGPPGYTF. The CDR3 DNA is TGTGCCAGCAGCTCCCAGGGTCCCCCTGGCTACACCTTC.

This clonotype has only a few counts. The CDR3 protein is CASSYSTGVPYEQYF. The CDR3 nucleotides are TGTGCCAGCAGTTACTCCACAGGGGTCCCCTACGAGCAGTACTTC. This rearrangement joins TRBV6-2 or TRBV6-3 to TRBJ2-7; 7 bases are a match to TRBD1. This CDR3 is 15 amino acids long. J lost 2 bases, V lost 0 bases, and 4 bases had no gene match. Germline CDR1 MNHEY, CDR2 SVGEGT.

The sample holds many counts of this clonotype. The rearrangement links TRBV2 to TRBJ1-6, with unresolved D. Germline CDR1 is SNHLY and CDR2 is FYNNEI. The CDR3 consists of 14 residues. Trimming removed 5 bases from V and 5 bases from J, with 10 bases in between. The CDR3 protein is CASSPRGHNSPLHF. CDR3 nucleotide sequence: TGTGCCAGCAGTCCCCGGGGTCATAATTCACCCCTCCACTTT.

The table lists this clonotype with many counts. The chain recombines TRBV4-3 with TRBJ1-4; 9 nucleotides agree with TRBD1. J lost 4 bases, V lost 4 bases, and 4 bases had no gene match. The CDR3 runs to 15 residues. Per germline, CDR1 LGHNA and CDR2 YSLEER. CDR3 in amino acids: CASSLKDRGNEKLFF. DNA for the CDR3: TGCGCCAGCAGCCTCAAGGACAGGGGTAATGAAAAACTGTTTTTT.

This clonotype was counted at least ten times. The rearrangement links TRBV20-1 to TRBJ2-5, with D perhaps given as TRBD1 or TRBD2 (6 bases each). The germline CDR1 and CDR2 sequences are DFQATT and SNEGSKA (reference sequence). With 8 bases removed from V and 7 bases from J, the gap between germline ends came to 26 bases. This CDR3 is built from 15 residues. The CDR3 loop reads CSPQEGGPAKGTQYF. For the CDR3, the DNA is TGCAGTCCCCAGGAGGGGGGCCCGGCGAAAGGGACCCAGTACTTC.

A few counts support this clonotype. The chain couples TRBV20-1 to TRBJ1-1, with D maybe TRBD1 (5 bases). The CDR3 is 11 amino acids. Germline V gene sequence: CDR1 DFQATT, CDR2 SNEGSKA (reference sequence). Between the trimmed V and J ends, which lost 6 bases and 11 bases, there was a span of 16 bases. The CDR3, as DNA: TGCAGTGCGAGTCGGGGGGGTCTGGCTTTCTTT. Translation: CSASRGGLAFF.

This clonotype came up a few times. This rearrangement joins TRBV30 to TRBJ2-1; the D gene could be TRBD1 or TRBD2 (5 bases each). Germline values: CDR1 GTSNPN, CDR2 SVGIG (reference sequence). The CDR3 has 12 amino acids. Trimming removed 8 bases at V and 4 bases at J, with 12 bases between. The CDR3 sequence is CAGGSQYNEQFF. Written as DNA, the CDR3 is TGTGCCGGGGGAAGCCAGTACAATGAGCAGTTCTTC.

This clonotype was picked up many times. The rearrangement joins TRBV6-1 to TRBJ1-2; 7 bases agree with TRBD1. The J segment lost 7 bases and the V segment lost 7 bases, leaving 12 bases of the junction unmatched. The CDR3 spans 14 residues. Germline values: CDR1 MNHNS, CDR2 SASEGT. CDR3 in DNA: TGTGCCAGCACCGAGACCGGGACAGTATCTGGCTACACCTTC. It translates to CASTETGTVSGYTF.

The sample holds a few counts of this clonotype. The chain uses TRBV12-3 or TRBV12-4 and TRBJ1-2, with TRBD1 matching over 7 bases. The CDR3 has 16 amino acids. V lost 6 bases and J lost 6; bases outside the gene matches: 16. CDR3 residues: CASSNSDFQGGDGYTF. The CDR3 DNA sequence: TGTGCCAGCAGCAACTCCGATTTCCAGGGGGGGGATGGCTACACCTTC.

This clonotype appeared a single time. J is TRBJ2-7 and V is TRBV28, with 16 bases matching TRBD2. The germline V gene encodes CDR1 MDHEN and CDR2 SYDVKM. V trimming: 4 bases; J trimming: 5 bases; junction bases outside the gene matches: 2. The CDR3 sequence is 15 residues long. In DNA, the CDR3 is TGTGCCAGCAGTTCCGGGACTAGCGGGGGGGACGAGCAGTACTTC. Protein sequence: CASSSGTSGGDEQYF. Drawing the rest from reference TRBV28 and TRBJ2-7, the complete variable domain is DVKVTQSSRYLVKRTGEKVFLECVQDMDHENMFWYRQDPGLGLRLIYFSYDVKMKEKGDIPEGYSVSREKKERFSLILESASTNQTSMYLCASSSGTSGGDEQYFGPGTRLTVT.

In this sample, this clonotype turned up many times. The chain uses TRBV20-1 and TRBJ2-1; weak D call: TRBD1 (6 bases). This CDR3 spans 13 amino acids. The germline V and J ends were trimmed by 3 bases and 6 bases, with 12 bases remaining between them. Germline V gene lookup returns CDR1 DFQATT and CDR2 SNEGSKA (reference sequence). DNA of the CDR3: TGCAGTGCTAGGCCAGGGGAGTTCAATGAGCAGTTCTTC. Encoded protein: CSARPGEFNEQFF.

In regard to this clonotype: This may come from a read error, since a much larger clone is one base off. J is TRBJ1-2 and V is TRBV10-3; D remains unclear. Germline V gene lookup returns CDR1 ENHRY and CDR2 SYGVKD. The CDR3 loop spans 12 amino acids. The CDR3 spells CAISDWVGGCTF. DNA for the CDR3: TGTGCCATCAGTGACTGGGTTGGTGGCTGCACCTTC.

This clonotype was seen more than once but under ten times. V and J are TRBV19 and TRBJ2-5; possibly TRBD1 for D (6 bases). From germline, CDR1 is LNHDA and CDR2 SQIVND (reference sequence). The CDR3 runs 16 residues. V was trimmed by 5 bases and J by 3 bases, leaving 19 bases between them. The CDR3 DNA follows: TGTGCCAGTAGTCAGAACCCCGGGACACCCGAAGAGACCCAGTACTTC. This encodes CASSQNPGTPEETQYF. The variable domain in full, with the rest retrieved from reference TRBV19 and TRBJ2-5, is DGGITQSPKYLFRKEGQNVTLSCEQNLNHDAMYWYRQDPGQGLRLIYYSQIVNDFQKGDIAEGYSVSREKKESFPLTVTSAQKNPTAFYLCASSQNPGTPEETQYFGPGTRLLVL.

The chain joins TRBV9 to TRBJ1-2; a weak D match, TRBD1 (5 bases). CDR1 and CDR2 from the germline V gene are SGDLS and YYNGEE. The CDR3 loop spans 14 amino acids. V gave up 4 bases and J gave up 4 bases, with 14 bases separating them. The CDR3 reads CASSLSSGTYGYTF. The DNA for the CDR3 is TGTGCCAGCAGCCTTTCATCAGGGACCTATGGCTACACCTTC.